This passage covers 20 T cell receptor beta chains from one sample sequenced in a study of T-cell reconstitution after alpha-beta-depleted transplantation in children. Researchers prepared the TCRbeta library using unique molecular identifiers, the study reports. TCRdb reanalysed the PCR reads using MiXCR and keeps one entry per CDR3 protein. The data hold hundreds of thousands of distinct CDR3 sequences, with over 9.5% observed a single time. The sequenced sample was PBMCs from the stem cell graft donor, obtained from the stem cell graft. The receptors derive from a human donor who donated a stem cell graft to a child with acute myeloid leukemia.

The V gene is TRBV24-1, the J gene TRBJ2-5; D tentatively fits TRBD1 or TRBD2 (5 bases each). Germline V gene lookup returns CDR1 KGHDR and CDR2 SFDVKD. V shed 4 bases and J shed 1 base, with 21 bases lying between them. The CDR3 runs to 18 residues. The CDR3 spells CATSEGFMIGDLQETQYF. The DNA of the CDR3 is TGTGCCACCAGTGAAGGGTTTATGATAGGGGACCTCCAAGAGACCCAGTACTTC.

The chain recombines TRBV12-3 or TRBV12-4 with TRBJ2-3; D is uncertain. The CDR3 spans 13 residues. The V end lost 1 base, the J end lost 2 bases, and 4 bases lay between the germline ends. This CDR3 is CASSLEPTDTQYF. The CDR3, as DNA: TGTGCCAGCAGTTTAGAGCCCACAGATACGCAGTATTTT.

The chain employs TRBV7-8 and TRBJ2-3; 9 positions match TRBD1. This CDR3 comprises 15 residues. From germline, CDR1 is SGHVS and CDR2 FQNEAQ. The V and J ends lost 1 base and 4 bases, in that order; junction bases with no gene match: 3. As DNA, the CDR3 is TGTGCCAGCAGCTTAGACAGGGGGCGCGCAGATACGCAGTATTTT. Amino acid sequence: CASSLDRGRADTQYF.

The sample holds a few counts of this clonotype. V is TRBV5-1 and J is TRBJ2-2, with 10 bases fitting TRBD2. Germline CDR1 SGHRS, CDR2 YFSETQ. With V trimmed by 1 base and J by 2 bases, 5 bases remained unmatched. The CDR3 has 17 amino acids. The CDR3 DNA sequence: TGCGCCAGCAGCTTGCGGACTAGCGGACTAAACACCGGGGAGCTGTTTTTT. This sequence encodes CASSLRTSGLNTGELFF.

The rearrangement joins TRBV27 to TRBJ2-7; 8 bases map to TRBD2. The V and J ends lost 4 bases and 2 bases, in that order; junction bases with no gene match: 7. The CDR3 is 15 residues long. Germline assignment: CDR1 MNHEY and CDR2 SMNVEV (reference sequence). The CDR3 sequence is CASSYRTGGAYEQYF. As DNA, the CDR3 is TGTGCCAGCAGTTACCGCACGGGAGGGGCCTACGAGCAGTACTTC.

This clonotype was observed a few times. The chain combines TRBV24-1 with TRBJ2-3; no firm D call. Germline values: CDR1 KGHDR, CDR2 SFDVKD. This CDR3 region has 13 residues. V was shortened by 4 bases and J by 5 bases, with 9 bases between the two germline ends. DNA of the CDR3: TGTGCCACCAGTGACTTAGAAGGAGATACGCAGTATTTT. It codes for CATSDLEGDTQYF.

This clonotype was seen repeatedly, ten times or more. The CDR3 sequence is CASSYRTGSSGNTIYF. The CDR3 DNA follows: TGTGCCAGCAGTTATCGGACAGGGAGCTCTGGAAACACCATATATTTT. The chain combines TRBV6-5 with TRBJ1-3, with 8 positions matching TRBD1. The CDR3 runs to 16 residues. Trimming at V came to 3 bases and at J to 0 bases, leaving 4 bases not matched to a gene. The germline gives CDR1 MNHEY, CDR2 SVGAGI.

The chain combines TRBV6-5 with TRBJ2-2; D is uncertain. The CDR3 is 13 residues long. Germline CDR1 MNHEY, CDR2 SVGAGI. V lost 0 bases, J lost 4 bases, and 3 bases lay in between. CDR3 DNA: TGTGCCAGCAGTTACTCGTCCACCGGGGAGCTGTTTTTT. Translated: CASSYSSTGELFF.

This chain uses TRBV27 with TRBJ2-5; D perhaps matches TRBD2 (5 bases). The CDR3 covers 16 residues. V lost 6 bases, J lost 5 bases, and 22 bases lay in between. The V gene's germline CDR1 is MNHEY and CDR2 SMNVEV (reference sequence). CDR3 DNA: TGTGCCAGCAGCGACACCCGCGGACTCTTCCTCGAGACCCAGTACTTC. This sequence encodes CASSDTRGLFLETQYF.

The CDR3 is CASRSPGQGSTEQFF. The DNA of the CDR3 is TGTGCCAGCCGAAGCCCGGGACAAGGGTCCACCGAGCAGTTCTTC. This sequence joins TRBV6-1 and TRBJ2-1, with a weak D call TRBD1 (6 bases). The V and J ends lost 8 bases and 10 bases respectively, with 24 bases between them. The CDR3 spans 15 residues. CDR1 MNHNS and CDR2 SASEGT come from the germline V gene.

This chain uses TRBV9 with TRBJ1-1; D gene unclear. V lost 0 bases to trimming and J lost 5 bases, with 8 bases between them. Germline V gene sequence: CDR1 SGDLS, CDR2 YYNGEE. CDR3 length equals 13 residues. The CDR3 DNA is TGTGCCAGCAGCGTAGGGGCGGGAACTGAAGCTTTCTTT. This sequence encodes CASSVGAGTEAFF.

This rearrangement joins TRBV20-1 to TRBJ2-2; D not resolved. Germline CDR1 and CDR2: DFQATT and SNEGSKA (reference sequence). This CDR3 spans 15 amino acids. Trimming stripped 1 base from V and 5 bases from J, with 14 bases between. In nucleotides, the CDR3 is TGCAGTGCTAGAGGGGCCAATTACGCAACCGGGGAGCTGTTTTTT. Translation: CSARGANYATGELFF.

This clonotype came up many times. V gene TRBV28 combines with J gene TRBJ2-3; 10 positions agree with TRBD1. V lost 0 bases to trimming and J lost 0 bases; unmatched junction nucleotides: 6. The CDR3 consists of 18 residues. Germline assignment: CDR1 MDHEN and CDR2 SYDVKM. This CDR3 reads CASSLWGQGFESTDTQYF. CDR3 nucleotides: TGTGCCAGCAGTTTATGGGGACAGGGGTTTGAAAGCACAGATACGCAGTATTTT.

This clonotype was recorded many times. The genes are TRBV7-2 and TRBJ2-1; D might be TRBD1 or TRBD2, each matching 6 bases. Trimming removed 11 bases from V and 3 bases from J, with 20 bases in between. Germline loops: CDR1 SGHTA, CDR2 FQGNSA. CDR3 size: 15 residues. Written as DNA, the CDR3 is TGTGCCTCGACGGAGGGGGTCGCCCTCTACAATGAGCAGTTCTTC. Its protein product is CASTEGVALYNEQFF.

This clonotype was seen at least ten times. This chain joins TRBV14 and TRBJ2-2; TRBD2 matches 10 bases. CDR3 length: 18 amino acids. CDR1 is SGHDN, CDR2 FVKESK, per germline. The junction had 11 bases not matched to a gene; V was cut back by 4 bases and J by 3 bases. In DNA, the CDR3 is TGTGCCAGCAGCCGCCAGCGGGAGGGCAGTAGAGACACCGGGGAGCTGTTTTTT. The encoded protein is CASSRQREGSRDTGELFF.

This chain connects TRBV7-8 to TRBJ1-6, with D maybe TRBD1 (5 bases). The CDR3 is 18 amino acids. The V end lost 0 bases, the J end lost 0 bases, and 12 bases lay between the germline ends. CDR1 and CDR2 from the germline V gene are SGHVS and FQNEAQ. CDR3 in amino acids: CASSLAGTSSSYNSPLHF. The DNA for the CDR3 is TGTGCCAGCAGCTTAGCAGGGACCTCAAGCTCCTATAATTCACCCCTCCACTTT.

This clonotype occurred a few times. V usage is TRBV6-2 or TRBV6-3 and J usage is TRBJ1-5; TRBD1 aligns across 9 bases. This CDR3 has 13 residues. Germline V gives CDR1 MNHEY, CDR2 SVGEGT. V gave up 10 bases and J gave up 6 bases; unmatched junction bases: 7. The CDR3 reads CAINRGLSQPQHF. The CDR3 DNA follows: TGTGCCATCAACAGGGGGCTAAGTCAGCCCCAGCATTTT.

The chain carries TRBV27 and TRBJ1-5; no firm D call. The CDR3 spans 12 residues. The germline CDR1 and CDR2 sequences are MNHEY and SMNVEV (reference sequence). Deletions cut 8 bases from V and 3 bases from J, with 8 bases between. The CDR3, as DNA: TGTGCCAGCGGAGGTATCAATCAGCCCCAGCATTTT. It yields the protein CASGGINQPQHF.

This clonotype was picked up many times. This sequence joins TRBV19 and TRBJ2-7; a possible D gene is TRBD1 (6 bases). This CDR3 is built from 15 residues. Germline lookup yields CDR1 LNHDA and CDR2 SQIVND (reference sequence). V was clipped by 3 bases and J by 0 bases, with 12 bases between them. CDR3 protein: CASSMDSQVSYEQYF. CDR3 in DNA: TGTGCCAGTAGTATGGACAGCCAAGTCTCCTACGAGCAGTACTTC.

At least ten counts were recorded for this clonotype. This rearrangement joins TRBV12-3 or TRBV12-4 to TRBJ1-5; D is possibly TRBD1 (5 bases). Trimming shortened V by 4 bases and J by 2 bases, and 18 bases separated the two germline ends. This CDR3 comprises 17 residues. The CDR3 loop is CASSSSREVGGNQPQHF. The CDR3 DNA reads TGTGCCAGCAGTTCTAGCAGGGAGGTGGGCGGCAATCAGCCCCAGCATTTT.